This T cell receptor (beta chain) was identified in a study of T cells in Graves' hyperthyroidism and ophthalmopathy. V shed 5 bases and J 6 bases; nucleotides not matched to a gene: 3. Germline V CDR1 and CDR2: SEHNR, FQNEAQ (reference sequence). The CDR3 extends over 13 amino acids. In its sample, this clonotype was seen many times. Its antigen is unidentified. Amplified TCR beta CDR3 regions came from RNA transcripts. When the TCR CDR3 underwent first-round RT-PCR, the HTBI primer set was used. TCRdb reanalysed the multiplex PCR reads using MiXCR and keeps one entry per CDR3 protein. The table lists 500,000 to 700,000 distinct CDR3 sequences, 16% of them singletons. Patients were excluded for uncontrolled infection, other autoimmune disease, pregnancy or lactation. From roughly 10 ml of fresh peripheral blood, PBMCs were isolated. The study's findings and limits: From stable hyperthyroidism, ophthalmopathy was separated by a 13 V-J model.

Sequencing was done on a sample of blood. V and J are TRBV7-9 and TRBJ2-2, with 7 bases aligning to TRBD1. The sequence was obtained from a woman aged 18-30 years with Graves' hyperthyroidism. CDR3 residues: CASSQGTAGELFF. CDR3 nucleotides: TGTGCCAGCAGCCAGGGGACAGCCGGGGAGCTGTTTTTT. The variable domain in full, with the rest retrieved from reference TRBV7-9 and TRBJ2-2, is DTGVSQNPRHKITKRGQNVTFRCDPISEHNRLYWYRQTLGQGPEFLTYFQNEAQLEKSRLLSDRFSAERPKGSFSTLEIQRTEQGDSAMYLCASSQGTAGELFFGEGSRLTVL.